Listed here are 25 T cell receptor beta chains from one sample, sequenced in a study of T cell clonotyping in hematopoietic cell transplantation. Data came from immunoSEQ multiplex PCR; TCRdb stores just in-frame clones and leaves some out. Seen here are 850 to 1,300 clones, around 93% observed once, and the top ten hold 3.5% to 4%. The material sequenced was PBMCs, taken 180 days after allogeneic stem cell transplant. These TCRs come from a male patient between 45 and 59 years old who had an allogeneic stem cell transplant from a related donor, so T cells may come from the graft donor. Some clones in this sample may be carry-over from other donors' samples.

The chain has TRBV4-1 and TRBJ2-7; TRBD1 matches at 8 bases. The CDR3 has 14 amino acids. With V trimmed by 5 bases and J by 4 bases, 7 bases remained unmatched. Germline V gene data show CDR1 as MGHRA and CDR2 as YSYEKL. As DNA, the CDR3 is TGCGCCAGCAGCTCCGGGACAGGAATTTACGAGCAGTACTTC. This encodes CASSSGTGIYEQYF.

This chain joins TRBV19 and TRBJ1-2, with D possibly matching TRBD1 (6 bases). V shed 7 bases and J shed 5 bases, with 29 bases lying between them. CDR3 size: 18 residues. CDR1 LNHDA and CDR2 SQIVND come from the germline V gene (reference sequence). This chain's CDR3 is CASKGFDYSDGTLYGYTF. CDR3 sequence (DNA): TGTGCCAGTAAGGGCTTCGATTACTCCGACGGGACACTATATGGCTACACCTTC.

CDR3 bases: TGTGCCAGCAGTTACTCGATTTCGGGAGGGTACAATGAGCAGTTCTTC. It specifies CASSYSISGGYNEQFF. The genes are TRBV6-6 and TRBJ2-1, with TRBD2 matching 8 bases. The CDR3 is 16 amino acids. The trim removed 0 bases at V and 4 bases at J, leaving 5 bases unmatched. Germline V gene data show CDR1 as MNHNY and CDR2 as SVGAGI (reference sequence).

The rearrangement uses TRBV6-1 and TRBJ2-4, with TRBD1 identical over 9 bases. Germline CDR1 MNHNS, CDR2 SASEGT. V was clipped by 2 bases and J by 8 bases; unmatched bases: 4. This CDR3 has 14 residues. CDR3 amino acids: CASSELGQGHIQYF. CDR3 sequence (DNA): TGTGCCAGCAGTGAATTGGGACAGGGTCACATTCAGTACTTC.

The CDR3 loop reads CASSLAQGPENEQYF. DNA of the CDR3: TGTGCCAGCAGCTTAGCACAGGGCCCTGAAAACGAGCAGTACTTC. This rearrangement joins TRBV7-9 to TRBJ2-7, with D tentatively TRBD1 (6 bases). This CDR3 has 15 residues. V was trimmed by 0 bases and J by 5 bases, leaving 14 bases between them. Per the germline V gene, CDR1 is SEHNR and CDR2 is FQNEAQ (reference sequence).

This clone was counted a single time. This chain uses TRBV21-1 with TRBJ1-6; the table's D gene call, TRBD1, was not cross checked with the DNA. TRBV21-1 counts as a pseudogene. The CDR3 contains 17 residues. CDR3 sequence reads: CASSKDRGRSYNSPLHF. CDR3 DNA: TGTGCCAGCAGCAAAGACAGGGGGCGCTCCTATAATTCACCCCTCCACTTT.

The rearrangement uses TRBV7-3 and TRBJ2-7; maybe TRBD2 (5 bases). The V gene lost 5 bases and the J gene lost 3 bases, with 14 bases spanning the gap. There are 14 residues in the CDR3. Germline CDR1 SGHTA, CDR2 FQGTGA. The CDR3 protein is CASSPEAGGYEQYF. Here the CDR3 DNA reads TGTGCCAGCAGCCCCGAGGCTGGAGGCTACGAGCAGTACTTC.

The genes are TRBV5-1 and TRBJ2-1; weak D call: TRBD2 (5 bases). The CDR3 has 16 amino acids. Germline values: CDR1 SGHRS, CDR2 YFSETQ. V was pared by 4 bases and J by 0 bases, with 14 bases between. This chain's CDR3 is CASSPEQRSSYNEQFF. The DNA of the CDR3 is TGCGCCAGCAGCCCGGAACAGCGGAGCTCCTACAATGAGCAGTTCTTC.

The chain carries TRBV19 and TRBJ2-1, with a weak D call TRBD1 (6 bases). Germline-derived CDR1 and CDR2 are LNHDA and SQIVND (reference sequence). The V gene lost 8 bases and the J gene lost 0 bases, with 11 bases spanning the gap. This CDR3 has 14 amino acids. CDR3 protein: CASGGRSSYNEQFF. In DNA form, the CDR3 reads TGTGCCAGTGGGGGCAGGAGCTCCTACAATGAGCAGTTCTTC. The entire variable domain, with the rest obtained from reference TRBV19 and TRBJ2-1, is as follows: DGGITQSPKYLFRKEGQNVTLSCEQNLNHDAMYWYRQDPGQGLRLIYYSQIVNDFQKGDIAEGYSVSREKKESFPLTVTSAQKNPTAFYLCASGGRSSYNEQFFGPGTRLTVL.

The rearrangement joins TRBV6-5 to TRBJ1-2; perhaps TRBD1 as D (5 bases). This CDR3 contains 13 residues. V lost 5 bases, J lost 4 bases, and 11 bases lay in between. Germline assignment: CDR1 MNHEY and CDR2 SVGAGI. The CDR3 loop reads CASSKPTGYGYTF. CDR3 in DNA: TGTGCCAGCAGTAAACCTACAGGCTATGGCTACACCTTC.

The chain links TRBV7-4 to TRBJ2-7, with 12 bases aligning to TRBD1. Germline CDR1 SGHVT, CDR2 SQSDAQ. The junction had 7 bases not matched to a gene; V was cut back by 5 bases and J by 5 bases. The CDR3 extends over 15 amino acids. CDR3 nucleotide sequence: TGTGCCAGCAGCCAGCCGGGACAGGGGGCCCACGAGCAGTACTTC. Translation: CASSQPGQGAHEQYF.

The chain recombines TRBV5-6 with TRBJ2-5; a weak D match, TRBD1 (7 bases). In germline, CDR1 is SGHDT, CDR2 YYEEEE. CDR3 length: 15 residues. Between the trimmed V and J ends, which lost 3 bases and 6 bases, there was a span of 18 bases. CDR3 nucleotides: TGTGCCAGCAGCTCCTTGGGCAGGGGGGAAAAGACCCAGTACTTC. Protein product: CASSSLGRGEKTQYF.

The V and J genes are TRBV5-1 and TRBJ1-4, with D perhaps matching TRBD1 (5 bases). Looked up from germline, CDR1 is SGHRS and CDR2 is YFSETQ. CDR3 length: 15 residues. V was trimmed by 3 bases and J by 6 bases, leaving 15 bases between them. The DNA of the CDR3 is TGCGCCAGCAGCTCCACAGGACCTGAGTATGAAAAACTGTTTTTT. Its protein product is CASSSTGPEYEKLFF.

The rearrangement links TRBV14 to TRBJ1-2, with no clear D. Per the germline V gene, CDR1 is SGHDN and CDR2 is FVKESK. The CDR3 length is 14 residues. V gave up 0 bases and J gave up 7 bases, with 12 bases separating them. CDR3 nucleotides: TGTGCCAGCAGCCAAGATTTGCTATTAGCTGGCTACACCTTC. Translated, it gives CASSQDLLLAGYTF.

This chain joins TRBV11-2 and TRBJ2-7; no definite D call. There are 14 residues in the CDR3. CDR1 and CDR2 (germline): SGHAT, FQNNGV. With 3 bases removed from V and 3 bases from J, the gap between germline ends came to 12 bases. This chain's CDR3 is CASSLSESHYEQYF. CDR3 nucleotide sequence: TGTGCCAGCAGCTTGTCGGAGAGTCACTACGAGCAGTACTTC.

The CDR3 protein is CASSRGGSGTEAFF. CDR3 bases: TGTGCCAGCAGTCGTGGAGGGTCGGGCACTGAAGCTTTCTTT. The V gene is TRBV28, the J gene TRBJ1-1, with D unresolved. The CDR3 extends over 14 amino acids. Germline V gives CDR1 MDHEN, CDR2 SYDVKM. Deletions cut 5 bases from V and 4 bases from J, with 14 bases between.

The genes are TRBV6-6 and TRBJ2-1; 9 bases are a match to TRBD1. The length of the CDR3 is 13 residues. Germline lookup yields CDR1 MNHNY and CDR2 SVGAGI (reference sequence). Germline trimming cut 8 bases from V and 7 bases from J; bases unmatched to any gene: 6. CDR3 coding DNA: TGTGCCAGCCTACAGGGGGCTGGGAATGAGCAGTTCTTC. It encodes CASLQGAGNEQFF.

This chain uses TRBV5-1 with TRBJ1-2, with D possibly being TRBD1 (6 bases). CDR3 length equals 14 residues. Germline CDR1 SGHRS, CDR2 YFSETQ. V was pared by 6 bases and J by 1 base, with 13 bases between. The CDR3 DNA reads as TGCGCCAGCACGATAGCGGACAGTAACTATGGCTACACCTTC. The encoded protein is CASTIADSNYGYTF.

The chain links TRBV6-5 to TRBJ2-3; possible D gene TRBD2, 5 bases. Germline CDR1 and CDR2: MNHEY and SVGAGI. The CDR3 totals 15 residues. The V and J ends lost 6 bases and 0 bases respectively, with 13 bases between them. CDR3 sequence reads: CASSMSGSSTDTQYF. In DNA, the CDR3 is TGTGCCAGCAGCATGTCGGGAAGCAGCACAGATACGCAGTATTTT.

The chain recombines TRBV29-1 with TRBJ2-3; possibly TRBD1 for D (6 bases). This CDR3 has 13 residues. Germline V gene lookup returns CDR1 SQVTM and CDR2 ANQGSEA. V lost 7 bases and J lost 2, with 13 bases in between. For the CDR3, the DNA is TGCAGCGCTGTGGACAGCTCCACAGATACGCAGTATTTT. Translating gives CSAVDSSTDTQYF.

The count of this clone is one. CDR3 in amino acids: CATWDRGLSEQYF. DNA for the CDR3: TGTGCCACCTGGGACAGGGGGCTGTCCGAGCAGTACTTC. The rearrangement joins TRBV28 to TRBJ2-7; TRBD1 matches at 12 bases. Germline CDR1 and CDR2: MDHEN and SYDVKM. The V gene end was trimmed by 10 bases and the J gene end by 6 bases; junction bases not matched to a gene: 7. The CDR3 has 13 amino acids.

The genes are TRBV19 and TRBJ2-6, with D maybe TRBD1 (5 bases). Trimming pared 5 bases from V and 0 bases from J, leaving 8 bases between. Looked up from germline, CDR1 is LNHDA and CDR2 is SQIVND (reference sequence). The CDR3 runs 15 residues. For the CDR3, the DNA is TGTGCCAGTAGTGGGGCTGTCTCTGGGGCCAACGTCCTGACTTTC. Amino acid sequence: CASSGAVSGANVLTF.

The genes are TRBV5-4 and TRBJ1-6; D is perhaps TRBD1 (5 bases). The V end lost 4 bases, the J end lost 6 bases, and 20 bases lay between the germline ends. Germline V CDR1 and CDR2: SGHNT, YYREEE (reference sequence). This CDR3 comprises 17 residues. The DNA of the CDR3 is TGTGCCAGCAGCCCGCGCGGGGGACTACTAACTAATTCACCCCTCCACTTT. Its protein product is CASSPRGGLLTNSPLHF.

The rearrangement uses TRBV30 and TRBJ2-2; D is unresolved. The CDR3 runs 13 residues. Trimming removed 3 bases at V and 5 bases at J, with 10 bases between. The V gene's germline CDR1 is GTSNPN and CDR2 SVGIG (reference sequence). In DNA form, the CDR3 reads TGTGCCTGGAGGACTGCCGGTACCGGGGAGCTGTTTTTT. Translation: CAWRTAGTGELFF.

The genes are TRBV6-5 and TRBJ1-6; possibly TRBD1 for D (5 bases). This CDR3 region has 12 residues. CDR1 MNHEY and CDR2 SVGAGI come from the germline V gene. The V end lost 10 bases, the J end lost 4 bases, and 8 bases lay between the germline ends. In nucleotides, the CDR3 is TGTGCCACCCGACAGTATAATTCACCCCTCCACTTT. Translating it yields CATRQYNSPLHF.